This TCR beta chain was sequenced during a study of breast tumors, draining lymph nodes, adjacent tissues. Each CDR3 protein gets one entry after TCRdb re-called the multiplex PCR reads with MiXCR. The sample has approximately 120,000 distinct CDR3 sequences; around 20% are singletons. There are many counts of this clonotype. Germline V CDR1 and CDR2: MNHEY, SVGAGI. The V and J ends lost 0 bases and 4 bases respectively, with 15 bases between them. The CDR3 length is 16 residues. Samples came from axillary lymph nodes draining the breast cancer. Sequencing used axillary lymph node tissue. The sequence derives from a female donor with breast cancer. Some clones in this sample may be carry-over from other donors' samples. This rearrangement joins TRBV6-5 to TRBJ1-2; possibly TRBD1 for D (5 bases). CDR3 sequence reads: CASSYSDGGSGYGYTF. In nucleotides, the CDR3 is TGTGCCAGCAGTTACTCGGACGGGGGGTCTGGCTATGGCTACACCTTC.